Below are 29 T cell receptor beta chains sequenced from a single sample in a study of blood T cells in healthy people across ages. The use of a sample-barcoded 5' primer and a J-beta primer mix characterized a second PCR of 7 to 11 cycles. MiXCR, run by TCRdb on the 5' RACE reads, gives a single entry per CDR3 protein. The data contain 450,000 to 650,000 distinct CDR3 sequences, about 24% of them singletons. These data also formed part of another study, on T cells of mothers and their children.

The sequenced material came from blood. These receptors were obtained from a boy younger than 18 in good health.

CDR3 sequence reads: CASSVGAAYEQYF. The DNA for the CDR3 is TGTGCCAGCAGCGTAGGAGCGGCCTACGAGCAGTACTTC. This chain uses TRBV9 with TRBJ2-7; weak D call: TRBD2 (5 bases). Per the germline V gene, CDR1 is SGDLS and CDR2 is YYNGEE. Trimming left V 0 bases short and J 2 bases short, with 6 bases between. The CDR3 extends over 13 amino acids.

This sequence joins TRBV6-5 and TRBJ2-3, with D maybe TRBD2 (6 bases). Germline CDR1 is MNHEY and CDR2 is SVGAGI. V was trimmed by 7 bases and J by 1 base, leaving 9 bases between them. The CDR3 has 13 residues. In DNA form, the CDR3 reads TGTGCCAGCAATCCGGGGGGCACAGATACGCAGTATTTT. This encodes CASNPGGTDTQYF.

This clonotype has just one count. The chain has TRBV20-1 and TRBJ2-1; 10 positions match TRBD1. The CDR3 length is 15 residues. Germline V gene lookup returns CDR1 DFQATT and CDR2 SNEGSKA (reference sequence). The ends lost 6 bases at V and 3 bases at J; junction bases unmatched: 8. CDR3 DNA sequence: TGCAGTGCCGAAAGGGACAGGGGCTACTACAATGAGCAGTTCTTC. It is translated as CSAERDRGYYNEQFF.

This chain uses TRBV12-3 or TRBV12-4 with TRBJ2-7; possible D gene TRBD2, 6 bases. This CDR3 contains 14 residues. V lost 5 bases to trimming and J lost 3 bases, with 14 bases between them. DNA for the CDR3: TGTGCCAGCAGTCCCAGAGGGCGGGGCTACGAGCAGTACTTC. This translates into CASSPRGRGYEQYF.

J is TRBJ1-3 and V is TRBV15; D remains ambiguous. Germline V lookup: CDR1 LNHNV, CDR2 YYDKDF (reference sequence). The CDR3 is made up of 15 amino acids. Trimming took 2 bases from V and 4 from J, leaving 12 bases between them. CDR3 sequence: CATSRNPSGGNTIYF. For the CDR3, the DNA is TGTGCCACCAGCAGAAACCCGTCGGGGGGAAACACCATATATTTT. Combining the CDR3 with reference TRBV15 and TRBJ1-3 gives the whole variable domain DAMVIQNPRYQVTQFGKPVTLSCSQTLNHNVMYWYQQKSSQAPKLLFHYYDKDFNNEADTPDNFQSRRPNTSFCFLDIRSPGLGDTAMYLCATSRNPSGGNTIYFGEGSWLTVV.

As to this clonotype: Germline and junction disagree at one end, which may indicate a read error. This chain links TRBV14 with TRBJ2-5; 9 bases align to TRBD1. Judging by the DNA end, TRBJ2-7 fits better; the J call may be wrong. Per the germline V gene, CDR1 is SGHDN and CDR2 is FVKESK. The CDR3 sequence is 15 residues long. The CDR3 DNA is TGCGCCAGCAGCCAAGTCACAGGGGGCTTTAACGAGCAGTACTTC. Protein: CASSQVTGGFNEQYF.

This clonotype has a handful of counts. V is TRBV6-2 or TRBV6-3 and J is TRBJ2-7; 7 positions match TRBD2. Trimming at V came to 10 bases and at J to 3 bases, leaving 6 bases not matched to a gene. Germline loops: CDR1 MNHEY, CDR2 SVGEGT. This CDR3 comprises 12 residues. CDR3 bases: TGTGCCACCGGGGACTACCTCTACGAGCAGTACTTC. Encoded protein: CATGDYLYEQYF.

This clonotype has just a few counts. The chain links TRBV29-1 to TRBJ2-7; D might be TRBD2 (5 bases). The length of the CDR3 is 11 residues. Between the trimmed V and J ends, which lost 7 bases and 4 bases, there was a span of 11 bases. Germline lookup yields CDR1 SQVTM and CDR2 ANQGSEA. The CDR3 loop reads CSAGWEYEQYF. For the CDR3, the DNA is TGCAGCGCCGGATGGGAGTACGAGCAGTACTTC.

This chain links TRBV20-1 with TRBJ2-1; D perhaps matches TRBD2 (6 bases). CDR1 and CDR2 (germline): DFQATT, SNEGSKA (reference sequence). V gave up 0 bases and J gave up 7 bases, with 16 bases separating them. The CDR3 consists of 15 residues. CDR3 bases: TGCAGTGCTAGAGATGACGTGGGAGGATGGAATGAGCAGTTCTTC. This sequence encodes CSARDDVGGWNEQFF.

This chain uses TRBV5-1 with TRBJ2-6, with no clear D. Trimming removed 0 bases from V and 1 base from J, with 11 bases in between. Per germline, CDR1 SGHRS and CDR2 YFSETQ. The CDR3 runs to 17 residues. DNA of the CDR3: TGCGCCAGCAGCTTGGTGGGGTCCAGGTCTGGGGCCAACGTCCTGACTTTC. It yields the protein CASSLVGSRSGANVLTF. The full variable domain, its missing parts supplied by reference TRBV5-1 and TRBJ2-6, is KAGVTQTPRYLIKTRGQQVTLSCSPISGHRSVSWYQQTPGQGLQFLFEYFSETQRNKGNFPGRFSGRQFSNSRSEMNVSTLELGDSALYLCASSLVGSRSGANVLTFGAGSRLTVL.

This clonotype was seen a handful of times. The rearrangement joins TRBV6-2 or TRBV6-3 to TRBJ1-4; no clear D gene. Germline V gene data show CDR1 as MNHEY and CDR2 as SVGEGT. V was shortened by 6 bases and J by 0 bases, with 17 bases between the two germline ends. This CDR3 has 17 residues. CDR3 sequence (DNA): TGTGCCAGCAGCCCTAACCTTTGGCGGACAACTAATGAAAAACTGTTTTTT. It specifies CASSPNLWRTTNEKLFF.

The V gene is TRBV4-3, the J gene TRBJ2-7, with 7 bases fitting TRBD1. Germline CDR1 and CDR2: LGHNA and YSLEER. The V and J ends lost 0 bases and 3 bases, in that order; junction bases with no gene match: 8. The CDR3 extends over 16 amino acids. The CDR3 reads CASSQDSGTDYYEQYF. The CDR3 nucleotides read TGCGCCAGCAGCCAAGACTCCGGGACAGACTACTACGAGCAGTACTTC.

The chain couples TRBV6-5 to TRBJ2-2, with TRBD1 as a possible D gene (6 bases). This CDR3 has 17 amino acids. CDR1 and CDR2 (germline): MNHEY, SVGAGI. Between the trimmed V and J ends, which lost 7 bases and 3 bases, there was a span of 21 bases. The CDR3 DNA is TGTGCCAGCATTTGGAAGGGCTGGGGGCAAGACACCGGGGAGCTGTTTTTT. Amino acids: CASIWKGWGQDTGELFF.

The chain links TRBV7-9 to TRBJ1-1; D ambiguous. This CDR3 contains 14 residues. Germline V lookup: CDR1 SEHNR, CDR2 FQNEAQ (reference sequence). Between the trimmed V and J ends, which lost 1 base and 3 bases, there was a span of 9 bases. The CDR3 coding sequence is TGTGCCAGCAGCTTAGGGTGGGAGGACACTGAAGCTTTCTTT. Protein product: CASSLGWEDTEAFF.

This clonotype was seen a handful of times. The rearrangement links TRBV20-1 to TRBJ2-5, with 9 bases that match TRBD2. The V and J ends lost 4 bases and 5 bases, in that order; junction bases with no gene match: 14. The V gene's germline CDR1 is DFQATT and CDR2 SNEGSKA (reference sequence). This CDR3 is 16 amino acids long. As DNA, the CDR3 is TGCAGTGCTACTCCAAGCGGGGGGCTATTCCAGGAGACCCAGTACTTC. Translated: CSATPSGGLFQETQYF.

This chain links TRBV27 with TRBJ1-1, with no clear D. The CDR3 is 14 residues long. The germline gives CDR1 MNHEY, CDR2 SMNVEV (reference sequence). With 7 bases removed from V and 4 bases from J, the gap between germline ends came to 16 bases. CDR3 coding DNA: TGTGCCAGCACCCATGGACGGTTGAGCACTGAAGCTTTCTTT. Amino acids: CASTHGRLSTEAFF.

This clonotype was seen a handful of times. The J gene is TRBJ2-3, the V gene TRBV20-1; 8 bases line up with TRBD1. V trimming: 8 bases; J trimming: 4 bases; junction bases outside the gene matches: 5. Germline-derived CDR1 and CDR2 are DFQATT and SNEGSKA (reference sequence). The CDR3 sequence is 12 residues long. The CDR3 region has the DNA TGCAGTACGCAACAGGGGGCAGATACGCAGTATTTT. It is translated as CSTQQGADTQYF.

The genes are TRBV7-2 and TRBJ2-3; a weak D match, TRBD2 (6 bases). Germline V gene data show CDR1 as SGHTA and CDR2 as FQGNSA. CDR3 length: 17 amino acids. The V gene lost 2 bases and the J gene lost 2 bases, with 17 bases spanning the gap. The CDR3 DNA reads TGTGCCAGCAGCTTATCGATTCGTGGCGGGGCCACAGATACGCAGTATTTT. This encodes CASSLSIRGGATDTQYF.

This clonotype was detected a few times. One end of the junction is discordant with germline, which a read error may explain. Here the CDR3 DNA reads TGCAGTACCCCTCTCGAGGGACAGGCAAATCAAGAGACCCAGTACTTT. Translating gives CSTPLEGQANQETQYF. The chain has TRBV20-1 and TRBJ2-5, with TRBD1 matching over 8 bases. Germline V lookup: CDR1 DFQATT, CDR2 SNEGSKA (reference sequence). This CDR3 spans 16 amino acids.

The chain combines TRBV6-5 with TRBJ1-3; D is undetermined. The CDR3 has 17 residues. Trimming took 0 bases from V and 0 from J, leaving 12 bases between them. Per germline, CDR1 MNHEY and CDR2 SVGAGI. The CDR3 DNA follows: TGTGCCAGCAGTTACTCGGTCGGAGGCCACTCTGGAAACACCATATATTTT. Protein: CASSYSVGGHSGNTIYF.

This chain uses TRBV5-1 with TRBJ2-4; 7 positions match TRBD2. Germline CDR1 and CDR2: SGHRS and YFSETQ. The CDR3 is 17 amino acids. V gave up 4 bases and J gave up 1 base; unmatched junction bases: 11. DNA for the CDR3: TGCGCCAGCAGCCGAGACCTCCTGGGGGGGGCCAAAAACATTCAGTACTTC. It is translated as CASSRDLLGGAKNIQYF.

This chain joins TRBV10-3 and TRBJ2-1; tentative D call: TRBD1 (6 bases). The CDR3 has 14 amino acids. Trimming cost V 6 bases and J 1 base, with 10 bases left between them. The germline V gene encodes CDR1 ENHRY and CDR2 SYGVKD. The CDR3 is CAIREDRSYNEQFF. Here the CDR3 DNA reads TGTGCCATCAGGGAGGACAGATCCTACAATGAGCAGTTCTTC.

This clonotype was picked up a small number of times. V gene TRBV28 combines with J gene TRBJ2-1; no clear D. The germline V gene encodes CDR1 MDHEN and CDR2 SYDVKM. This CDR3 has 15 residues. Trimming left V 6 bases short and J 5 bases short, with 17 bases between. CDR3 amino acids: CASSPIRLEDNEQFF. The CDR3 DNA follows: TGTGCCAGCAGCCCCATACGACTCGAAGACAATGAGCAGTTCTTC.

This chain connects TRBV3-1 to TRBJ2-4, with unresolved D. The V gene lost 0 bases and the J gene lost 9 bases, with 15 bases spanning the gap. The V gene's germline CDR1 is LGHDT and CDR2 YNNKEL (reference sequence). This CDR3 has 15 residues. Here the CDR3 reads CASSQDSGLWSIQYF. In DNA, the CDR3 is TGTGCCAGCAGCCAAGATTCCGGGTTGTGGAGCATTCAGTACTTC.

This clonotype has just a few counts. The chain has TRBV19 and TRBJ1-5; 11 bases match TRBD1. V lost 3 bases to trimming and J lost 6 bases; unmatched junction nucleotides: 4. This CDR3 has 15 amino acids. The germline CDR1 and CDR2 sequences are LNHDA and SQIVND (reference sequence). CDR3: CASSMDRGRFQPQHF. The DNA of the CDR3 is TGTGCCAGTAGTATGGACAGGGGGCGTTTTCAGCCCCAGCATTTT.

This clonotype was observed a few times. The chain is built from TRBV12-3 or TRBV12-4 and TRBJ2-2, with unresolved D. V lost 6 bases to trimming and J lost 4 bases, with 0 bases between them. The CDR3 runs to 10 residues. The CDR3 sequence: CASSTGELFF. In DNA, the CDR3 is TGTGCCAGCAGCACCGGGGAGCTGTTTTTT.

V gene TRBV6-2 or TRBV6-3 combines with J gene TRBJ2-5; D is tentatively TRBD1 or TRBD2 (5 bases each). Germline V CDR1 and CDR2: MNHEY, SVGEGT. The CDR3 sequence is 14 residues long. With 2 bases removed from V and 7 bases from J, the gap between germline ends came to 14 bases. The DNA for the CDR3 is TGTGCCAGCAGTTACAGTCCGGGGCTGCGGACCCAGTACTTC. Its protein product is CASSYSPGLRTQYF.

The V gene is TRBV7-2, the J gene TRBJ2-5; 13 bases map to TRBD2. From germline, CDR1 is SGHTA and CDR2 FQGNSA. This CDR3 is built from 15 residues. The junction had 3 bases not matched to a gene; V was cut back by 3 bases and J by 5 bases. The CDR3 nucleotides read TGTGCCAGCAGCTTCGGACTAGCGGGGGTTGAGACCCAGTACTTC. Translating it yields CASSFGLAGVETQYF.

The V and J genes are TRBV29-1 and TRBJ2-2; possible D gene TRBD2, 6 bases. There are 16 residues in the CDR3. V was cut by 5 bases and J by 6 bases, with 22 bases left in between. The germline V gene has CDR1 SQVTM and CDR2 ANQGSEA. This CDR3 is CSVKKTGLPTAGELFF. DNA of the CDR3: TGCAGCGTTAAAAAAACGGGACTTCCCACGGCCGGGGAGCTGTTTTTT.